The clone carrying this TCR beta chain has just a few counts. Antigen: not known. This could be a read error, since a much larger clone is one nucleotide away. The TCR beta CDR3 regions underwent amplification using RNA transcripts as the source. First-round RT-PCR of the TCR CDR3 relied on the HTBI primer set. TCRdb independently ran MiXCR on the multiplex PCR reads; one entry per CDR3 protein. The sample includes hundreds of thousands of distinct CDR3 sequences, less than 25% of them seen just once. The cohort's ophthalmopathy patients, a group with duration under 3 months, had a Clinical Activity Score of at least 3 and a NOSPECS grade of at least 4. The sample belongs to a study of T cells in Graves' hyperthyroidism and ophthalmopathy. The overall study: Before any treatment, at initial diagnosis, peripheral blood was collected. General study points: A 13 V-J signature model discriminated ophthalmopathy versus stable hyperthyroidism.

Germline CDR1 and CDR2: ENHRY and SYGVKD. CDR3 length: 13 amino acids. The rearrangement joins TRBV10-3 to TRBJ2-2; D could derive from TRBD1 or TRBD2 (5 bases each). Input material: blood. This clonotype was sampled from a young woman with Graves' ophthalmopathy. Written as DNA, the CDR3 is TGTGCCATCAGCCACGACAGCACCGGGGAGCTGTGTTTT. It codes for CAISHDSTGELCF.